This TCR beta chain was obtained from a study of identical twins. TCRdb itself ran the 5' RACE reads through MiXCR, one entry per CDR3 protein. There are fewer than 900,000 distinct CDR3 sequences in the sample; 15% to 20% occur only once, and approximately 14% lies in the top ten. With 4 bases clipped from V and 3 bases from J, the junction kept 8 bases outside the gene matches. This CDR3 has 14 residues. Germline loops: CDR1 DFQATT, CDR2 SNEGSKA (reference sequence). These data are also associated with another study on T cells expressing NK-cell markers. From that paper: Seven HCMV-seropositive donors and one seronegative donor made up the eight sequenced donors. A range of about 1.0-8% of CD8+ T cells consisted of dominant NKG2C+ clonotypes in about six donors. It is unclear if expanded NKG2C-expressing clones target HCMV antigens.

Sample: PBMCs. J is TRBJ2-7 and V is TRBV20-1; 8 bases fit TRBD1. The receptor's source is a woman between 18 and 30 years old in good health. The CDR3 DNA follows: TGCAGTGCTAACCCCGGGACAGGTCGCTACGAGCAGTACTTC. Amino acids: CSANPGTGRYEQYF.